These 3 T cell receptor beta chains were sequenced from one sample in a study of T cell responses to AZD1222 COVID-19 vaccine. Sequencing was performed with immunoSEQ multiplex PCR; in TCRdb, only in-frame clones are kept and a portion is missing. This sample has 160,000 or so clones, with more than 80% found just once. The sample here was peripheral blood, taken 28 days after the second dose of the MenACWY control vaccine. The source is an adult who received the MenACWY meningococcal vaccine as a control.

J is TRBJ2-7 and V is TRBV12-3 or TRBV12-4; D gene uncertain. This CDR3 spans 11 amino acids. Between the trimmed V and J ends, which lost 3 bases and 4 bases, there was a span of 4 bases. CDR3 in amino acids: CASSLKYEQYF. CDR3 nucleotide sequence: TGTGCCAGCAGTTTGAAATACGAGCAGTACTTC.

V and J are TRBV30 and TRBJ2-7; 10 nucleotides line up with TRBD2. The CDR3 is made up of 16 amino acids. With 2 bases clipped from V and 4 bases from J, the junction kept 11 bases outside the gene matches. From germline, CDR1 is GTSNPN and CDR2 SVGIG (reference sequence). The CDR3 sequence is CAWSSLAGELGYEQYF. Written as DNA, the CDR3 is TGTGCCTGGAGTAGCCTAGCGGGAGAATTGGGGTACGAGCAGTACTTC.

This clone was recorded a few times. V usage is TRBV2 and J usage is TRBJ1-4; 12 bases fit TRBD1. The germline gives CDR1 SNHLY, CDR2 FYNNEI. The CDR3 consists of 16 residues. V lost 6 bases and J lost 2; bases outside the gene matches: 4. The CDR3 DNA follows: TGTGCCAGCAGGAAGGGACAGGGGGCGACTAATGAAAAACTGTTTTTT. This encodes CASRKGQGATNEKLFF.